These 8 T cell receptor beta chains share one sample of origin, sequenced in a study of long-term antiretroviral therapy in people with HIV. Sequencing used immunoSEQ v3.0 at survey level. Assay used: immunoSEQ multiplex PCR; TCRdb lists only in-frame clones, some missing. The sample has approximately 30,000 clones, roughly 86% seen once. The specimen was unsorted PBMCs, collected 0.8 years after starting antiretroviral therapy. The receptors shown here come from a woman in her thirties with HIV.

The gene calls are TRBV5-1 and TRBJ2-7; 9 bases fit TRBD1. The CDR3 is 15 residues long. Germline CDR1 and CDR2: SGHRS and YFSETQ. The junction had 11 bases not matched to a gene; V was cut back by 4 bases and J by 6 bases. CDR3 sequence: CASSPAGTGKGEQYF. CDR3 sequence (DNA): TGCGCCAGCAGCCCCGCCGGGACAGGGAAGGGCGAGCAGTACTTC.

The chain joins TRBV2 to TRBJ1-6, with D possibly being TRBD1 (5 bases). Trimming removed 4 bases from V and 10 bases from J, with 14 bases in between. This CDR3 has 14 amino acids. Per germline, CDR1 SNHLY and CDR2 FYNNEI. The CDR3 reads CASSGAGIRSPLHF. CDR3 in DNA: TGTGCCAGCAGTGGGGCAGGGATCAGGTCACCCCTCCACTTT.

Only one count was recorded for this clone. The chain uses TRBV9 and TRBJ2-5; the D gene could be TRBD1 or TRBD2 (6 bases each). Germline V gene data show CDR1 as SGDLS and CDR2 as YYNGEE. The CDR3 runs to 15 residues. Trimming stripped 0 bases from V and 5 bases from J, with 14 bases between. The CDR3 bases are TGTGCCAGCAGCGTAGAGGGGGACTTCGGGGAGACCCAGTACTTC. Translation: CASSVEGDFGETQYF.

This chain connects TRBV7-6 to TRBJ2-6; D gene unclear. The CDR3 consists of 15 residues. With 1 base removed from V and 0 bases from J, the gap between germline ends came to 4 bases. Germline CDR1 is SGHVS and CDR2 is FNYEAQ. The CDR3 sequence is CASSLESSGANVLTF. CDR3 nucleotides: TGTGCCAGCAGCTTAGAGAGCTCTGGGGCCAACGTCCTGACTTTC.

This clone was detected only a few times. The genes are TRBV6-5 and TRBJ1-2; D uncertain. V lost 3 bases to trimming and J lost 5 bases, with 13 bases between them. CDR3 length: 14 residues. CDR1 is MNHEY and CDR2 is SVGAGI in the germline V gene. In nucleotides, the CDR3 is TGTGCCAGCAGTTATGGCAGCTCCGGTTATGGCTACACCTTC. It encodes CASSYGSSGYGYTF.

This rearrangement joins TRBV18 to TRBJ1-4; D perhaps matches TRBD1 (6 bases). V shed 6 bases and J shed 6 bases, with 17 bases lying between them. The CDR3 is 15 residues long. Looked up from germline, CDR1 is KGHSH and CDR2 is LQKENI. The chain's CDR3 is CASSPSGGEYEKLFF. CDR3 sequence (DNA): TGTGCCAGCTCCCCCTCGGGGGGCGAGTATGAAAAACTGTTTTTT.

The rearrangement links TRBV5-1 to TRBJ1-1; 12 bases agree with TRBD1. V was clipped by 4 bases and J by 4 bases; unmatched bases: 5. Per the germline V gene, CDR1 is SGHRS and CDR2 is YFSETQ. The CDR3 is 15 residues long. For the CDR3, the DNA is TGCGCCAGCAGCCCGGGACAGGGGGCTTTCACTGAAGCTTTCTTT. Residues: CASSPGQGAFTEAFF.

J is TRBJ2-3 and V is TRBV18; D may be TRBD1 or TRBD2 (7 bases each). The germline V and J ends were trimmed by 4 bases and 2 bases, with 16 bases remaining between them. Germline assignment: CDR1 KGHSH and CDR2 LQKENI. The CDR3 runs to 16 residues. The CDR3 sequence is CASSLISGGATDTQYF. In nucleotides, the CDR3 is TGTGCCAGCTCACTAATATCAGGGGGGGCCACAGATACGCAGTATTTT.